The rows below give T cell receptor beta chains drawn from one sample of a study of early T cells in non-severe SARS-CoV-2 infection. TCRdb analysed the 5' RACE reads with MiXCR anew, one entry per CDR3 protein. This sample carries approximately 84,000 distinct CDR3 sequences, about 16% of them seen once, and the ten largest clones take 5.5%. The sequencing sample was made of whole blood. Every receptor here comes from an adult who was a healthcare worker with PCR-confirmed SARS-CoV-2 infection or an uninfected control (not recorded which). Each CDR3 is given with its conserved first and last residue. A D gene is named only where the DNA matches it firmly. Clone size appears in some rows only: once, few, many, or a class for an expanded clone.

CASTDDDGYTF TGTGCCAGCACCGACGACGATGGCTACACCTTC TRBV25-1 - TRBJ1-2 -
CASSRPGTGGKYEQYF TGTGCCAGCAGCCGCCCGGGGACAGGGGGAAAATACGAGCAGTACTTC TRBV28 few TRBJ2-7 TRBD1
CASSVDSGLDEQFF TGTGCCAGCAGCGTAGATAGCGGGTTGGATGAGCAGTTCTTC TRBV9 - TRBJ2-1 TRBD2
CASSHKTSGSYEQYF TGTGCCAGCAGTCACAAGACTAGCGGGAGCTACGAGCAGTACTTC TRBV6-5 - TRBJ2-7 TRBD2
CASSSPISTDTQYF TGTGCCAGCAGTTCCCCAATTAGCACAGATACGCAGTATTTT TRBV28 once TRBJ2-3 -
CASSQRRGGNQPQHF TGTGCCAGCAGTCAGCGGCGAGGGGGCAATCAGCCCCAGCATTTT TRBV6-5 medium-sized TRBJ1-5 -
CASSTGQPYEQYF TGTGCCAGCAGTACGGGACAGCCCTACGAGCAGTACTTC TRBV12-3/TRBV12-4 few TRBJ2-7 TRBD1
CASRRGQNTDTQYF TGTGCCAGCAGGCGGGGACAGAACACAGATACGCAGTATTTT TRBV2 few TRBJ2-3 -
CASSEDYEQYF TGTGCCAGCAGTGAAGACTACGAGCAGTACTTC TRBV2 - TRBJ2-7 -
CASSQATIRETQYF TGCGCCAGCAGCCAAGCGACTATACGGGAGACCCAGTACTTC TRBV4-1 - TRBJ2-5 -
CASSFDRLGYNEQFF TGTGCCAGCAGTTTTGACAGATTAGGGTACAATGAGCAGTTCTTC TRBV28 few TRBJ2-1 -
CSGTSGRAREQYF TGCAGTGGGACTAGCGGGAGGGCCCGCGAGCAGTACTTC TRBV20-1 many TRBJ2-7 TRBD2
CASSSQLAGGIEQFF TGTGCCAGCAGCTCCCAACTAGCGGGAGGGATTGAGCAGTTCTTC TRBV7-9 - TRBJ2-1 TRBD2
CASSLDHSGPGGYEQYF TGTGCCAGCAGCTTGGATCACAGTGGACCTGGGGGCTACGAGCAGTACTTC TRBV11-2 many TRBJ2-7 -
CSAITSTDTQYF TGCAGTGCCATTACTAGCACAGATACGCAGTATTTT TRBV20-1 - TRBJ2-3 -
CATQGRTGNTIYF TGTGCCACACAGGGCCGGACTGGAAACACCATATATTTT TRBV10-3 - TRBJ1-3 -
CASSLEGTGAGPYNEQFF TGTGCCAGCAGCTTAGAGGGGACTGGAGCGGGTCCCTACAATGAGCAGTTCTTC TRBV7-8 few TRBJ2-1 -
CASSLVGTSLSSTDTQYF TGTGCCAGCAGCTTAGTAGGGACTAGCCTTTCTAGCACAGATACGCAGTATTTT TRBV7-2 many TRBJ2-3 TRBD2